Listed below are T cell receptor beta chains from one sample, sequenced in a study of PD-1 blockade in classical Hodgkin lymphoma. Only in-frame clones appear in the TCRdb table, and some are missing; sequencing was by immunoSEQ multiplex PCR. Of 10,000 to 15,000 clones in the sample, 65% to 80% are singletons; the top ten hold around 22%. The material sequenced was CD8+ T cells from blood, taken at baseline. Every receptor here comes from a human donor with classical Hodgkin lymphoma. Both conserved end residues are part of each CDR3. D genes are given only for firm matches. For some rows the clone size is stated as once, few or many, or as a class when expanded; others skip it.

j_call d_call clone_size cdr3_length v_call cdr3_nt cdr3_aa
TRBJ2-1 TRBD2 . 16 TRBV6-1 TGTGCCAGCAGTGAAGCGGCTAGCGGGGGGTACAATGAGCAGTTCTTC CASSEAASGGYNEQFF
TRBJ1-4 TRBD1 . 15 TRBV7-9 TGTGCCAGCAGCTCGAACCGGGACAGTGAAGAAAAACTGTTTTTT CASSSNRDSEEKLFF
TRBJ2-1 . . 16 TRBV4-2 TGTGCCAGCAGCCAAGATTCAGGGAGCGCGGTCAATGAGCAGTTCTTC CASSQDSGSAVNEQFF
TRBJ2-7 . . 14 TRBV9 TGTGCCAGCAGCGTGGGGGGGCCCGCCTACGAGCAGTACTTC CASSVGGPAYEQYF
TRBJ2-3 TRBD1 . 16 TRBV9 TGTGCCAGCAGCATAGTAGGGGGCGGGAGCACAGATACGCAGTATTTT CASSIVGGGSTDTQYF
TRBJ1-2 . . 15 TRBV29-1 TGCAGCGTTGAAGATCTGACGGGGGCGACCTATGGCTACACCTTC CSVEDLTGATYGYTF
TRBJ2-7 . . 15 TRBV4-3 TGCGCCAGCAGCCAAGAGGGGGGGCTCCCCTACGAGCAGTACTTC CASSQEGGLPYEQYF
TRBJ2-7 . . 15 TRBV9 TGTGCCAGCAGCGTAGCGGTAGCGGCCACCTACGAGCAGTACTTC CASSVAVAATYEQYF
TRBJ1-5 . . 14 TRBV27 TGTGCCAGCAGTCTGGGGGGACGGTATCAGCCCCAGCATTTT CASSLGGRYQPQHF
TRBJ1-5 . . 14 TRBV9 TGTGCCAGCAGCATCACCCCGGGGAATCAGCCCCAGCATTTT CASSITPGNQPQHF
TRBJ2-7 . . 13 TRBV2 TGTGCCAGCAGTGAAGGCCAGGCTTTCGAGCAGTACTTC CASSEGQAFEQYF
TRBJ2-5 TRBD2 . 19 TRBV11-2 TGTGCCAGCAGCTTAGGAGCTAGCGGGGGGCCTCAGGAGGAAGAGACCCAGTACTTC CASSLGASGGPQEEETQYF
TRBJ1-1 . . 13 TRBV5-4 TGTGCCAGCAGTTTTTTTTCATCCACTGAAGCTTTCTTT CASSFFSSTEAFF
TRBJ1-6 TRBD1 few 16 TRBV4-3 TGCGCCAGCAGCCAAGTATTGGGACAGTATAATTCACCCCTCCACTTT CASSQVLGQYNSPLHF
TRBJ2-3 TRBD2 . 13 TRBV13 TGTGCCAGCAGCCGGGGGGGCACAGATACGCAGTATTTT CASSRGGTDTQYF
TRBJ2-5 TRBD2 . 17 TRBV28 TGTGCCAGCAGTTTAGTCTCCGGGACTAGTGGCCAAGAGACCCAGTACTTC CASSLVSGTSGQETQYF
TRBJ2-7 . . 14 TRBV5-6 TGTGCCAGCAGCGCCTATCTTCGGGATTACGAGCAGTACTTC CASSAYLRDYEQYF
TRBJ1-2 . once 14 TRBV29-1 TGCAGCGCCACATACGTGGGGCTATTATATGGCTACACCTTC CSATYVGLLYGYTF